This entry lists 31 T cell receptor beta chains sequenced from one sample in a study of T cell responses to AZD1222 COVID-19 vaccine. Sequenced by immunoSEQ multiplex PCR; TCRdb stores in-frame clones only, minus some. The sample contains some 100,000 clones, 90% to 95% of which appear only once. Sequenced here: peripheral blood, sampled on day 0 of AZD1222 vaccination. The receptors here all came from an adult in good health.

The rearrangement joins TRBV25-1 to TRBJ1-6; 10 nucleotides match TRBD1. With V trimmed by 8 bases and J by 8 bases, 9 bases remained unmatched. The germline gives CDR1 MGHDK, CDR2 SYGVNS. The CDR3 is 15 amino acids. The CDR3 bases are TGTGCCAGCGGGGGGGACAGGGGAGGGCATTCACCCCTCCACTTT. This codes for CASGGDRGGHSPLHF.

This chain links TRBV5-6 with TRBJ1-4; no clear D gene. Germline V gives CDR1 SGHDT, CDR2 YYEEEE. V lost 0 bases to trimming and J lost 7 bases, with 7 bases between them. The CDR3 length is 13 residues. CDR3 nucleotides: TGTGCCAGCAGCTTGGTCAGTATTGAAAAACTGTTTTTT. It codes for CASSLVSIEKLFF.

The chain recombines TRBV5-5 with TRBJ2-5, with D perhaps matching TRBD2 (5 bases). The CDR3 runs 11 residues. V was pared by 4 bases and J by 7 bases, with 8 bases between. Per the germline V gene, CDR1 is SGHKS and CDR2 is YYEKEE (reference sequence). The CDR3 is CASSPEGTQYF. The CDR3 coding sequence is TGTGCCAGCAGCCCTGAGGGGACCCAGTACTTC.

This clone was seen a single time. This rearrangement joins TRBV29-1 to TRBJ2-5; tentative D call: TRBD2 (5 bases). With 3 bases removed from V and 4 bases from J, the gap between germline ends came to 12 bases. This CDR3 has 13 amino acids. CDR1 is SQVTM and CDR2 is ANQGSEA in the germline V gene. CDR3 in amino acids: CSVDLGLPETQYF. In nucleotides, the CDR3 is TGCAGCGTTGATCTAGGACTCCCAGAGACCCAGTACTTC. Filled out from reference TRBV29-1 and TRBJ2-5, the complete variable domain reads SAVISQKPSRDICQRGTSLTIQCQVDSQVTMMFWYRQQPGQSLTLIATANQGSEATYESGFVIDKFPISRPNLTFSTLTVSNMSPEDSSIYLCSVDLGLPETQYFGPGTRLLVL.

The chain is built from TRBV7-9 and TRBJ1-1; 7 bases align to TRBD1. Germline CDR1 SEHNR, CDR2 FQNEAQ (reference sequence). Unmatched junction bases numbered 8, after V lost 5 bases and J lost 8 bases. CDR3 length: 13 amino acids. The chain's CDR3 is CASSNPGQREAFF. The CDR3 DNA sequence: TGTGCCAGCAGCAACCCGGGACAGCGCGAAGCTTTCTTT.

The J gene is TRBJ2-1, the V gene TRBV5-1; TRBD2 agrees at 10 bases. Per the germline V gene, CDR1 is SGHRS and CDR2 is YFSETQ. Trimming removed 0 bases from V and 8 bases from J; junction bases left unmatched: 11. The CDR3 runs to 17 residues. This CDR3 is CASSLAKTASGSYEQFF. The CDR3 nucleotides are TGCGCCAGCAGCTTGGCCAAGACGGCTAGCGGGAGTTATGAGCAGTTCTTC.

This sequence joins TRBV5-6 and TRBJ1-1; D gene unclear. Trimming shortened V by 0 bases and J by 3 bases, and 12 bases separated the two germline ends. In germline, CDR1 is SGHDT, CDR2 YYEEEE. CDR3 length: 15 amino acids. This CDR3 reads CASSLVGNEDTEAFF. Here the CDR3 DNA reads TGTGCCAGCAGCTTGGTGGGAAATGAGGACACTGAAGCTTTCTTT.

The V call is TRBV9, the J call TRBJ2-5; 7 positions match TRBD2. The CDR3 is 15 amino acids. The germline CDR1 and CDR2 sequences are SGDLS and YYNGEE. V dropped 1 base and J dropped 6; count of bases not matched to a gene: 9. The CDR3 coding sequence is TGTGCCAGCAGCGTAAGTGGCGGGGGAGTAAAGACCCAGTACTTC. Amino acid sequence: CASSVSGGGVKTQYF.

CDR3 coding DNA: TGTGCCAGTAGTATAAGGCAGCGGGAGGTGAAGACCCAGTACTTC. Translation: CASSIRQREVKTQYF. The chain is built from TRBV19 and TRBJ2-5; TRBD2 aligns across 9 bases. The CDR3 is 15 amino acids. Germline assignment: CDR1 LNHDA and CDR2 SQIVND (reference sequence). The trim removed 2 bases at V and 6 bases at J, leaving 7 bases unmatched.

V is TRBV11-2 and J is TRBJ2-1, with 9 nucleotides matching TRBD1. Trimming cost V 5 bases and J 6 bases; bases outside gene matches: 8. CDR1 is SGHAT and CDR2 is FQNNGV in the germline V gene. The length of the CDR3 is 15 residues. In DNA, the CDR3 is TGTGCCAGCAGCCCAAGGGGACAGGGAGGCAATGAGCAGTTCTTC. Protein sequence: CASSPRGQGGNEQFF.

This rearrangement joins TRBV7-3 to TRBJ2-1; TRBD2 agrees at 8 bases. The germline V gene has CDR1 SGHTA and CDR2 FQGTGA. V lost 5 bases, J lost 6 bases, and 9 bases stayed unmatched. The CDR3 totals 15 residues. The CDR3, as DNA: TGTGCCAGCAGCCGCTCGGGGGGGCTGTCCAATGAGCAGTTCTTC. It codes for CASSRSGGLSNEQFF.

The chain recombines TRBV4-2 with TRBJ2-7; D gene uncertain. Trimming cost V 3 bases and J 3 bases, with 18 bases left between them. This CDR3 is built from 16 residues. CDR1 is LGHNA, CDR2 YNFKEQ, per germline. This CDR3 is CASSQPSGTGSYEQYF. The CDR3 DNA reads as TGTGCCAGCAGCCAGCCCTCGGGTACCGGTAGCTACGAGCAGTACTTC.

This clone was detected only a few times. CDR3 protein: CASSPYRTGSGYGYTF. The DNA of the CDR3 is TGTGCCAGCAGCCCTTACCGGACAGGGTCTGGCTATGGCTACACCTTC. The rearrangement joins TRBV7-2 to TRBJ1-2; 8 nucleotides match TRBD1. The trim removed 5 bases at V and 4 bases at J, leaving 12 bases unmatched. The germline CDR1 and CDR2 sequences are SGHTA and FQGNSA. CDR3 length: 16 residues.

This clone was observed a single time. This chain links TRBV9 with TRBJ1-6; D is perhaps TRBD1 (5 bases). Germline CDR1 is SGDLS and CDR2 is YYNGEE. The CDR3 is 16 amino acids. Trimming took off 0 bases at V and 9 bases at J, with 16 bases between the two ends. The CDR3 nucleotides are TGTGCCAGCAGCGTAGGGCCACAGGCTTCGACTTCACCCCTCCACTTT. Amino acid sequence: CASSVGPQASTSPLHF.

The rearrangement uses TRBV13 and TRBJ2-7, with 7 bases fitting TRBD2. Unmatched junction bases numbered 1, after V lost 5 bases and J lost 3 bases. From germline, CDR1 is PRHDT and CDR2 FYEKMQ (reference sequence). This CDR3 has 12 amino acids. CDR3 region: CASSGGGYEQYF. The CDR3 bases are TGTGCCAGCAGCGGGGGGGGCTACGAGCAGTACTTC.

This rearrangement joins TRBV7-9 to TRBJ2-3; 8 bases align to TRBD1. Germline loops: CDR1 SEHNR, CDR2 FQNEAQ (reference sequence). With V trimmed by 5 bases and J by 6 bases, 10 bases remained unmatched. The CDR3 is 15 amino acids. The CDR3: CASSSLRGLLDTQYF. The CDR3 region has the DNA TGTGCCAGCAGCAGTCTCAGGGGGCTACTGGATACGCAGTATTTT.

This sequence joins TRBV18 and TRBJ1-4, with TRBD1 identical over 9 bases. V shed 6 bases and J 8 bases; nucleotides not matched to a gene: 4. CDR1 and CDR2 from the germline V gene are KGHSH and LQKENI. The CDR3 covers 13 residues. The CDR3 protein is CASSWTGEEKLFF. CDR3 bases: TGTGCCAGCTCTTGGACAGGGGAGGAAAAACTGTTTTTT.

The chain uses TRBV11-1 and TRBJ2-2; D could derive from TRBD1 or TRBD2 (5 bases each). Trimming pared 4 bases from V and 6 bases from J, leaving 18 bases between. CDR3 size: 16 residues. Germline V lookup: CDR1 SGHAT, CDR2 FQDESV (reference sequence). The CDR3 region is CASSSGPGTSAGELFF. The CDR3 DNA sequence: TGTGCCAGCAGCTCGGGACCCGGAACGTCGGCCGGGGAGCTGTTTTTT.

The chain links TRBV10-3 to TRBJ1-5; possible D gene TRBD1, 6 bases. The ends were cut back, 10 bases at V and 7 bases at J, with 14 bases in the middle. The CDR3 runs 12 residues. From germline, CDR1 is ENHRY and CDR2 SYGVKD. The chain's CDR3 is CASGQPEQPQHF. The CDR3 coding sequence is TGTGCCAGCGGACAGCCGGAACAGCCCCAGCATTTT.

The genes are TRBV19 and TRBJ1-1; TRBD1 agrees at 7 bases. V dropped 7 bases and J dropped 4; count of bases not matched to a gene: 21. The germline gives CDR1 LNHDA, CDR2 SQIVND (reference sequence). The CDR3 loop spans 18 amino acids. The CDR3 sequence: CASTRRGGQRHWGTEAFF. The CDR3 DNA follows: TGTGCCAGTACCCGACGGGGGGGACAGCGGCATTGGGGCACTGAAGCTTTCTTT.

The V call is TRBV13, the J call TRBJ1-2; unclear D gene. V lost 1 base to trimming and J lost 8 bases, with 8 bases between them. Germline assignment: CDR1 PRHDT and CDR2 FYEKMQ (reference sequence). This CDR3 contains 12 residues. The CDR3 spells CASSLARQGYTF. The CDR3, as DNA: TGTGCCAGCAGCTTAGCAAGACAAGGCTACACCTTC.

The chain uses TRBV10-3 and TRBJ2-3; D might be TRBD1 or TRBD2, each matching 5 bases. CDR1 ENHRY and CDR2 SYGVKD come from the germline V gene. V lost 4 bases, J lost 4 bases, and 15 bases lay in between. CDR3 length: 15 amino acids. CDR3 nucleotide sequence: TGTGCCATCAGTGCCGGAGGAGACAGCGCAGATACGCAGTATTTT. Translation gives CAISAGGDSADTQYF.

The genes are TRBV10-1 and TRBJ2-7; TRBD2 matches 8 bases. This CDR3 spans 13 amino acids. Germline values: CDR1 WNHNN, CDR2 SYGVQD (reference sequence). The J segment lost 6 bases and the V segment lost 4 bases, leaving 5 bases of the junction unmatched. CDR3 coding DNA: TGCGCCAGCAGTGTAGCGGGAAAAGGCGAGCAGTACTTC. This codes for CASSVAGKGEQYF.

The gene calls are TRBV5-1 and TRBJ1-4; D gene unclear. Germline V CDR1 and CDR2: SGHRS, YFSETQ. The CDR3 runs 15 residues. Trimming stripped 4 bases from V and 2 bases from J, with 12 bases between. CDR3 nucleotides: TGCGCCAGCAGCCCCCGTAGGGAGACTAATGAAAAACTGTTTTTT. As protein: CASSPRRETNEKLFF.

V and J are TRBV2 and TRBJ1-3; no definite D call. Trimming stripped 3 bases from V and 7 bases from J, with 10 bases between. The CDR3 is 13 amino acids. In germline, CDR1 is SNHLY, CDR2 FYNNEI. The chain's CDR3 is CASSELVPNTIYF. The DNA of the CDR3 is TGTGCCAGCAGTGAGTTGGTACCGAACACCATATATTTT.

This chain uses TRBV2 with TRBJ2-3, with TRBD1 matching over 9 bases. Trimming removed 3 bases from V and 13 bases from J; junction bases left unmatched: 5. The CDR3 consists of 12 residues. CDR1 is SNHLY, CDR2 FYNNEI, per germline. For the CDR3, the DNA is TGTGCCAGCAGTGATATGGGACAGGGCGAGTATTTT. Translating it yields CASSDMGQGEYF. The full variable domain, its missing parts supplied by reference TRBV2 and TRBJ2-3, is EPEVTQTPSHQVTQMGQEVILRCVPISNHLYFYWYRQILGQKVEFLVSFYNNEISEKSEIFDDQFSVERPDGSNFTLKIRSTKLEDSAMYFCASSDMGQGEYFGPGTRLTVL.

This chain connects TRBV2 to TRBJ2-5; D is undetermined. Germline lookup yields CDR1 SNHLY and CDR2 FYNNEI. Trimming took 2 bases from V and 7 from J, leaving 17 bases between them. The CDR3 covers 15 residues. CDR3 in DNA: TGTGCCAGCAGTGAATTAGCCGGCCTAGTCGTGACCCAGTACTTC. It translates to CASSELAGLVVTQYF.

The chain uses TRBV6-5 and TRBJ1-6; the D is unclear. The CDR3 loop spans 13 amino acids. Deletions cut 2 bases from V and 5 bases from J, with 4 bases between. Germline V gives CDR1 MNHEY, CDR2 SVGAGI. CDR3 in DNA: TGTGCCAGCAGTTACGGAGATAATTCACCCCTCCACTTT. Its protein is CASSYGDNSPLHF.

V gene TRBV5-1 combines with J gene TRBJ2-1; 12 bases line up with TRBD2. This CDR3 is built from 15 residues. The junction had 8 bases not matched to a gene; V was cut back by 4 bases and J by 9 bases. Per germline, CDR1 SGHRS and CDR2 YFSETQ. The CDR3 DNA reads as TGCGCCAGCAGCGGGGCGGGACTAGCGGGCACTGAGCAGTTCTTC. It yields the protein CASSGAGLAGTEQFF.

The chain uses TRBV9 and TRBJ2-3; D gene uncertain. CDR1 is SGDLS and CDR2 is YYNGEE in the germline V gene. The CDR3 has 12 residues. V gave up 4 bases and J gave up 2 bases, with 5 bases separating them. Written as DNA, the CDR3 is TGTGCCAGCAGCCCCCCCACAGATACGCAGTATTTT. As protein: CASSPPTDTQYF.

A remark on this clone: Other DNA sequences within the sample encode an identical CDR3. CDR3 coding DNA: TGTGCCAGTAGTATTAGGACAGATACGCAGTATTTT. It encodes CASSIRTDTQYF. The chain carries TRBV19 and TRBJ2-3; no clear D. This CDR3 has 12 amino acids. Trimming left V 3 bases short and J 3 bases short, with 4 bases between. Germline-derived CDR1 and CDR2 are LNHDA and SQIVND (reference sequence).